This TCR beta chain is drawn from a study of T cells in Graves' hyperthyroidism and ophthalmopathy. Regarding this clonotype: Relative to the germline gene, one junction end is altered; a read error may explain this.

Uncontrolled infection, other autoimmune disease, pregnancy or lactation disqualified patients from enrolment. The length of the CDR3 is 15 residues. CDR1 WNHNN and CDR2 SYGVQD come from the germline V gene (reference sequence). RNA transcripts served as the template for amplifying TCR beta CDR3 regions. The TCR CDR3 first-round RT-PCR relied on the HTBI primer set. TCRdb re-called the multiplex PCR reads with MiXCR, one entry per CDR3 protein. The sample comprises 350,000 to 400,000 distinct CDR3 sequences, approximately 14% of which are singletons, and roughly 11% rests with the top ten. The sequenced sample consisted of blood. V gene TRBV10-1 combines with J gene TRBJ2-7; D might be TRBD2 (5 bases). This TCR came from a woman aged 55-75 years with Graves' hyperthyroidism. The CDR3 sequence: CASSYGMLASYEQYF. CDR3 nucleotide sequence: TGTGCCAGCAGTTACGGGATGCTAGCCTCCTACGAGCAGTACTTC.